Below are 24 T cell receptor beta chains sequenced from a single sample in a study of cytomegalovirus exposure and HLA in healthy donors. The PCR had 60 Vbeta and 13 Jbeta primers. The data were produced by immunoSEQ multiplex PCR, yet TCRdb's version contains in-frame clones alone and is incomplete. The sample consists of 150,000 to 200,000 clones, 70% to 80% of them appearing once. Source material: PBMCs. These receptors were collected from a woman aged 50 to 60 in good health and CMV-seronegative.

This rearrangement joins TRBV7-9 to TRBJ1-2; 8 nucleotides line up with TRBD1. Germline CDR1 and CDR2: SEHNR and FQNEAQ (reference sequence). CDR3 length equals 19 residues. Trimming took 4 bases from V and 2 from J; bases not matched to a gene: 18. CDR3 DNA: TGTGCCAGCAGCTCCCTACGGGGACAGGCAACTCATCGGAACTATGGCTACACCTTC. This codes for CASSSLRGQATHRNYGYTF.

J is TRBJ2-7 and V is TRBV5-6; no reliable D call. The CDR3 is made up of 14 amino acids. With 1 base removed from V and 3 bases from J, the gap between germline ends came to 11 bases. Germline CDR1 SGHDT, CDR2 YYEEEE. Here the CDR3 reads CASSLYGGNYEQYF. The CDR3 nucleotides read TGTGCCAGCAGCTTGTATGGCGGAAACTACGAGCAGTACTTC.

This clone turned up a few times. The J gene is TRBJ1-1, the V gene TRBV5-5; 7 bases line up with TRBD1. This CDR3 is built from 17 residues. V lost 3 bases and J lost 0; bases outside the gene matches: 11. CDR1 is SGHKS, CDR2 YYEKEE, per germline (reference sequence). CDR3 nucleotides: TGTGCCAGCAGCTGGGCCGGGACAGTGGTCATGAACACTGAAGCTTTCTTT. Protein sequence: CASSWAGTVVMNTEAFF.

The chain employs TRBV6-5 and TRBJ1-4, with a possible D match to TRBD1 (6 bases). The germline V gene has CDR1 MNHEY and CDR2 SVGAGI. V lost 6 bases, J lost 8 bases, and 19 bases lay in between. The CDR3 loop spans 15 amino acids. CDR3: CASSRTTGWGEKLFF. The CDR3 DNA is TGTGCCAGCAGCCGAACAACAGGGTGGGGAGAAAAACTGTTTTTT.

CDR3 in DNA: TGTGCCAGCAGTCCCTCTAGCTCTGGAAACACCATATATTTT. Translation: CASSPSSSGNTIYF. This rearrangement joins TRBV2 to TRBJ1-3; D unresolved. The germline V gene encodes CDR1 SNHLY and CDR2 FYNNEI. The V gene lost 5 bases and the J gene lost 0 bases, with 8 bases spanning the gap. This CDR3 spans 14 amino acids.

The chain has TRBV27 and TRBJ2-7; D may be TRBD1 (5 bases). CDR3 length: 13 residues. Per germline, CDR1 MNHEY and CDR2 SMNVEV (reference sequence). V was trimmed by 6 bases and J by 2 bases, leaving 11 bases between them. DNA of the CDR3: TGTGCCAGCAGACGACAGCAAGCCTACGAGCAGTACTTC. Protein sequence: CASRRQQAYEQYF.

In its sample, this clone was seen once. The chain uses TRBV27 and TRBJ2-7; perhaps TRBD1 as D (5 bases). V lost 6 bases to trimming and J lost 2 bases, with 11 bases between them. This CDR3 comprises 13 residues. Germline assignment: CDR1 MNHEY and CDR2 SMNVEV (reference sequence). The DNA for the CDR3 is TGTGCCAGCAGCCCTGGACACACCTACGAGCAGTACTTC. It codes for CASSPGHTYEQYF.

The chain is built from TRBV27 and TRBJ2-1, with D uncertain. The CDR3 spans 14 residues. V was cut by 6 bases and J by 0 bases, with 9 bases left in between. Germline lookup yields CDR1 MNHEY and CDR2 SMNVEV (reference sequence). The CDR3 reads CASRSASSYNEQFF. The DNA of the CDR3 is TGTGCCAGCAGGAGTGCTAGCTCCTACAATGAGCAGTTCTTC.

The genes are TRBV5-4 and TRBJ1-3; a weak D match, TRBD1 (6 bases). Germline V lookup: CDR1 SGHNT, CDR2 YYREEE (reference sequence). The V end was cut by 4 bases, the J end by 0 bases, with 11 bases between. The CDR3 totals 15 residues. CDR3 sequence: CASSIGTTSGNTIYF. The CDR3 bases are TGTGCCAGCAGCATCGGGACAACCTCTGGAAACACCATATATTTT.

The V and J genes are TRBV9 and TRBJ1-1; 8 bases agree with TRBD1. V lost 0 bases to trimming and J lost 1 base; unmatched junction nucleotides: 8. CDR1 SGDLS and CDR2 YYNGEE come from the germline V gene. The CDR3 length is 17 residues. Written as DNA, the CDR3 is TGTGCCAGCAGCGTAGTGGACAGGGTAATTGGGAACACTGAAGCTTTCTTT. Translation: CASSVVDRVIGNTEAFF.

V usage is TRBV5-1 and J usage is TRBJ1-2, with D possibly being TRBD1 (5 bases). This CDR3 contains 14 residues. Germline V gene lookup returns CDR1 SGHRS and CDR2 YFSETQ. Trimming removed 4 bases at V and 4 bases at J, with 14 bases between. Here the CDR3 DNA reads TGCGCCAGCAGCCCGGAGGGGCCGGGCTATGGCTACACCTTC. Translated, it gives CASSPEGPGYGYTF.

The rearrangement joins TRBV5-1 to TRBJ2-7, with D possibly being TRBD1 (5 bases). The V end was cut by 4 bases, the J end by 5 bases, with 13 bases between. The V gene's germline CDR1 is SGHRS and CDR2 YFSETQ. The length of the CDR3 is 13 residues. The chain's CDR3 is CASSPQPGNEQYF. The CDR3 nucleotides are TGCGCCAGCAGCCCTCAGCCAGGGAACGAGCAGTACTTC.

The CDR3 sequence is CASSEKTNEQFF. CDR3 nucleotides: TGTGCCAGCAGTGAAAAAACTAATGAGCAGTTCTTC. The V call is TRBV6-1, the J call TRBJ2-1; D gene unclear. Germline V CDR1 and CDR2: MNHNS, SASEGT. V was trimmed by 2 bases and J by 7 bases, leaving 6 bases between them. CDR3 length equals 12 residues.

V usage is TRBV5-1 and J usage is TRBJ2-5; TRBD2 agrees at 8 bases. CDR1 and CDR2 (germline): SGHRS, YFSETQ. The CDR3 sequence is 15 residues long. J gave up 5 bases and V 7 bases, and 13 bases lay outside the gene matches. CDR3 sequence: CASVQGGGTGETQYF. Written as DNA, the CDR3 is TGCGCCAGCGTTCAAGGCGGGGGGACCGGCGAGACCCAGTACTTC.

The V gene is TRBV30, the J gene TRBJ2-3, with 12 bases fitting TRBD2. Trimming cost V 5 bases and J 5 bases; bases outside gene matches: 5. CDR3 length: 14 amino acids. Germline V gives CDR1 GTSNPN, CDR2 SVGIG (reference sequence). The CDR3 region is CAWSTSGSKDTQYF. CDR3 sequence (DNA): TGTGCCTGGTCGACTAGCGGGAGTAAAGATACGCAGTATTTT.

DNA of the CDR3: TGTGCCAGCACTGGGAGTTGGCCGACGGGCACTGAAGCTTTCTTT. Translating it yields CASTGSWPTGTEAFF. The V gene is TRBV27, the J gene TRBJ1-1; D remains ambiguous. V was trimmed by 7 bases and J by 4 bases, leaving 19 bases between them. This CDR3 has 15 amino acids. Germline CDR1 reads MNHEY; CDR2 reads SMNVEV (reference sequence).

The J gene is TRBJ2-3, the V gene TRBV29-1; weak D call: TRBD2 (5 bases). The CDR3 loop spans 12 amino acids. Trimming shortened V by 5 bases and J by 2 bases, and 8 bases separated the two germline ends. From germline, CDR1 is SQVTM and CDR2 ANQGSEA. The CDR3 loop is CSVSGATDTQYF. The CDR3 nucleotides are TGCAGCGTTAGCGGAGCCACAGATACGCAGTATTTT.

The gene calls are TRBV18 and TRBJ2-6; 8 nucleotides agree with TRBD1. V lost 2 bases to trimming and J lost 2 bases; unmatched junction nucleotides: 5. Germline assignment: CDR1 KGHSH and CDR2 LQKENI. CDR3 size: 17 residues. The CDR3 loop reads CASSPTMTGAGANVLTF. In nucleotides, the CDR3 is TGTGCCAGCTCACCAACCATGACAGGGGCTGGGGCCAACGTCCTGACTTTC.

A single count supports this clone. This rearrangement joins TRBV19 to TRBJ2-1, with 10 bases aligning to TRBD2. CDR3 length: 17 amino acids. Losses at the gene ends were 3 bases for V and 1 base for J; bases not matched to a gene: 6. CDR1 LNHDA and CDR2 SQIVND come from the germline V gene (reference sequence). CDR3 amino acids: CASSIGSGGVSYNEQFF. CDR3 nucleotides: TGTGCCAGTAGTATCGGAAGCGGGGGGGTTTCCTACAATGAGCAGTTCTTC.

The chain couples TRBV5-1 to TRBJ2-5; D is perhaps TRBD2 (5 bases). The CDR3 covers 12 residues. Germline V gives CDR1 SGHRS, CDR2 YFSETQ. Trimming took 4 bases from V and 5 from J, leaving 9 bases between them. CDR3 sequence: CASSPGEETQYF. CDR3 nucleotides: TGCGCCAGCAGCCCCGGGGAGGAGACCCAGTACTTC.

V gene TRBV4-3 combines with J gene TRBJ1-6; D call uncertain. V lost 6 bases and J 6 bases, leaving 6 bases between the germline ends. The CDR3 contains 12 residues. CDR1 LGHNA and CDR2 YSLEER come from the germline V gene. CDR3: CASRSSNSPLHF. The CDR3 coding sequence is TGCGCCAGCAGGTCCAGTAATTCACCCCTCCACTTT.

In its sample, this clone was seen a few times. The CDR3 bases are TGTGCCAGCAGTGTAGGAGGGGGCGGGGAGACCCAGTACTTC. Protein: CASSVGGGGETQYF. The V call is TRBV6-5, the J call TRBJ2-5, with a tentative D call TRBD1 (7 bases). This CDR3 is built from 14 residues. CDR1 is MNHEY and CDR2 is SVGAGI in the germline V gene. Trimming shortened V by 5 bases and J by 5 bases, and 15 bases separated the two germline ends.

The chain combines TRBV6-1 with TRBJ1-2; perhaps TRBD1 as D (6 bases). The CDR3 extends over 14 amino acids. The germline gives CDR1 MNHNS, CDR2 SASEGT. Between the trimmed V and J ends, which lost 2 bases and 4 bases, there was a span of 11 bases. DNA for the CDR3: TGTGCCAGCAGTGAAAGGGGGGGCGGCTATGGCTACACCTTC. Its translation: CASSERGGGYGYTF.

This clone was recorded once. The DNA of the CDR3 is TGTGCCAGCCGGAGGGTTCAGGACGAGCAGTACTTC. Its translation: CASRRVQDEQYF. The V call is TRBV6-1, the J call TRBJ2-7; D might be TRBD2 (6 bases). CDR1 MNHNS and CDR2 SASEGT come from the germline V gene. V gave up 8 bases and J gave up 5 bases, with 13 bases separating them. This CDR3 region has 12 residues.